What follows is one T cell receptor beta chain and its context. V was pared by 3 bases and J by 2 bases, with 6 bases of the junction left unmatched. The CDR3 has 16 residues. CDR1 and CDR2 from the germline V gene are MDHEN and SYDVKM. Only in-frame clones appear in the TCRdb table, and some are missing; sequencing was by immunoSEQ multiplex PCR. The table shows 10,000 to 15,000 clones, with about 61% occurring only once. These data belong to a study of sequential checkpoint blockade in melanoma. Treatment of the sample: randomized to nivolumab then ipilimumab (arm A) or the reverse (arm B). V usage is TRBV28 and J usage is TRBJ2-2; 7 positions match TRBD2. The TCR comes from a human donor with melanoma. Sequencing was performed on CD8+ T cells sorted from blood (inferred from file names), taken from a patient given nivolumab and ipilimumab in sequence. CDR3 nucleotides: TGTGCCAGCAGTTTTTTCGGGACTACAAACACCGGGGAGCTGTTTTTT. It yields the protein CASSFFGTTNTGELFF.